Listed here are 32 T cell receptor beta chains from one sample, sequenced in a study of blood T cell repertoires in COVID-19. The table came from immunoSEQ multiplex PCR; TCRdb's copy has only in-frame clones and leaves some out. The sample includes about 130,000 clones, roughly 80% seen only once; the top ten take around 15%. The specimen was peripheral blood. The receptors shown here come from a woman aged 50 to 60 with acute or convalescent COVID-19.

The V and J genes are TRBV5-6 and TRBJ2-5, with D perhaps TRBD1 (6 bases). Germline V CDR1 and CDR2: SGHDT, YYEEEE. The V and J ends lost 2 bases and 4 bases respectively, with 9 bases between them. The CDR3 covers 13 residues. The CDR3 sequence: CASSFAQGETQYF. In DNA, the CDR3 is TGTGCCAGCAGCTTCGCACAGGGAGAGACCCAGTACTTC.

This clone was detected ten times or more. The V gene is TRBV28, the J gene TRBJ2-2, with D uncertain. Trimming took off 6 bases at V and 3 bases at J, with 8 bases between the two ends. Germline V lookup: CDR1 MDHEN, CDR2 SYDVKM. This CDR3 comprises 13 residues. This chain's CDR3 is CASSPPYTGELFF. The CDR3 region has the DNA TGTGCCAGCAGCCCTCCGTACACCGGGGAGCTGTTTTTT.

V and J are TRBV30 and TRBJ2-1; 7 bases fit TRBD1. Germline-derived CDR1 and CDR2 are GTSNPN and SVGIG (reference sequence). CDR3 length equals 13 residues. The ends lost 2 bases at V and 10 bases at J; junction bases unmatched: 8. The CDR3 sequence is CAWSIQGVGEQFF. The DNA of the CDR3 is TGTGCCTGGAGTATTCAGGGGGTAGGCGAGCAGTTCTTC.

The chain recombines TRBV5-6 with TRBJ1-6, with D possibly being TRBD1 (6 bases). Trimming took off 4 bases at V and 5 bases at J, with 22 bases between the two ends. The CDR3 is 18 residues long. Germline CDR1 and CDR2: SGHDT and YYEEEE. CDR3 coding DNA: TGTGCCAGCAGCCTTACCGGACAGCGAAAACTAAATAATTCACCCCTCCACTTT. It is translated as CASSLTGQRKLNNSPLHF.

V gene TRBV7-6 combines with J gene TRBJ1-6; TRBD1 is a possible D gene (6 bases). V gave up 1 base and J gave up 11 bases, with 15 bases separating them. The length of the CDR3 is 15 residues. The germline V gene encodes CDR1 SGHVS and CDR2 FNYEAQ. CDR3: CASSLDRDGMAPLHF. CDR3 bases: TGTGCCAGCAGCTTAGACAGGGATGGAATGGCACCCCTCCACTTT. Full variable domain (missing parts from reference TRBV7-6 and TRBJ1-6): GAGVSQSPRYKVTKRGQDVALRCDPISGHVSLYWYRQALGQGPEFLTYFNYEAQQDKSGLPNDRFSAERPEGSISTLTIQRTEQRDSAMYRCASSLDRDGMAPLHFGNGTRLTVT.

The chain is built from TRBV7-2 and TRBJ2-7, with 8 bases identical to TRBD1. V shed 3 bases, J shed 4 bases, and the junction held 8 bases outside the gene matches. Germline V gives CDR1 SGHTA, CDR2 FQGNSA. The CDR3 contains 15 residues. The CDR3 DNA is TGTGCCAGCAGCTTTCACGGACAGGGTGGTTACGAGCAGTACTTC. It yields the protein CASSFHGQGGYEQYF.

This clone was counted a single time. This chain uses TRBV4-1 with TRBJ1-1; D gene uncertain. Trimming removed 0 bases from V and 5 bases from J, with 13 bases in between. The germline gives CDR1 MGHRA, CDR2 YSYEKL. The CDR3 has 15 amino acids. CDR3 residues: CASSQDSGMRTEAFF. CDR3 nucleotide sequence: TGCGCCAGCAGCCAAGATTCGGGGATGAGGACTGAAGCTTTCTTT.

CDR3 sequence: CASSLSGVGSYEQYF. DNA of the CDR3: TGCGCCAGCAGCTTGTCGGGGGTTGGCTCCTACGAGCAGTACTTC. The chain joins TRBV5-1 to TRBJ2-7; possibly TRBD2 for D (6 bases). V was cut by 1 base and J by 0 bases, with 11 bases left in between. The germline V gene has CDR1 SGHRS and CDR2 YFSETQ. The CDR3 runs to 15 residues. Full variable domain (rest looked up from reference TRBV5-1 and TRBJ2-7): KAGVTQTPRYLIKTRGQQVTLSCSPISGHRSVSWYQQTPGQGLQFLFEYFSETQRNKGNFPGRFSGRQFSNSRSEMNVSTLELGDSALYLCASSLSGVGSYEQYFGPGTRLTVT.

With regard to this clone: Other DNA sequences of this sample code for an identical CDR3. The chain recombines TRBV9 with TRBJ2-7; TRBD2 matches at 10 bases. J was trimmed by 0 bases and V by 0 bases; bases with no gene match: 0. CDR1 and CDR2 from the germline V gene are SGDLS and YYNGEE. The CDR3 has 15 residues. The CDR3 DNA sequence: TGTGCCAGCAGCGTAGGACTAGCGGGCTCCTACGAGCAGTACTTC. It codes for CASSVGLAGSYEQYF.

The chain combines TRBV6-6 with TRBJ1-3; 7 bases line up with TRBD1. The V gene end was trimmed by 5 bases and the J gene end by 4 bases; junction bases not matched to a gene: 14. Germline CDR1 and CDR2: MNHNY and SVGAGI (reference sequence). The CDR3 covers 17 residues. CDR3 region: CASSLDRPPGIGNTIYF. CDR3 nucleotide sequence: TGTGCCAGCAGTCTGGACAGGCCTCCGGGAATCGGAAACACCATATATTTT.

This clone was observed a few times. The rearrangement uses TRBV4-2 and TRBJ2-3; D uncertain. The CDR3 is 14 amino acids. V lost 11 bases, J lost 2 bases, and 17 bases lay in between. Germline CDR1 is LGHNA and CDR2 is YNFKEQ. CDR3 nucleotides: TGTGCCTCGACCTTTCGAGAGGCCACAGATACGCAGTATTTT. This translates into CASTFREATDTQYF.

J is TRBJ1-2 and V is TRBV6-1, with D maybe TRBD1 (6 bases). Germline lookup yields CDR1 MNHNS and CDR2 SASEGT. Trimming left V 1 base short and J 6 bases short, with 21 bases between. The CDR3 runs 17 residues. The CDR3 spells CASSEGSGVTLSNGYTF. CDR3 in DNA: TGTGCCAGCAGTGAAGGGTCAGGGGTCACCTTGTCAAATGGCTACACCTTC.

This rearrangement joins TRBV2 to TRBJ2-7; 7 bases line up with TRBD1. This CDR3 region has 14 residues. The V and J ends lost 5 bases and 2 bases, in that order; junction bases with no gene match: 6. The V gene's germline CDR1 is SNHLY and CDR2 FYNNEI. CDR3 in DNA: TGTGCCAGCAGTTCCAGGGGGTTGCCCTACGAGCAGTACTTC. Translation gives CASSSRGLPYEQYF.

The J gene is TRBJ2-7, the V gene TRBV21-1; the D call in the table, TRBD2, was not verified against the DNA. TRBV21-1 is a listed pseudogene. The CDR3 covers 16 residues. CDR3 sequence reads: CASSKKGAGSCYEQYF. CDR3 bases: TGTGCCAGCAGCAAAAAGGGAGCCGGGTCGTGCTACGAGCAGTACTTC.

The chain is built from TRBV2 and TRBJ1-1, with D perhaps TRBD1 (6 bases). Germline assignment: CDR1 SNHLY and CDR2 FYNNEI. V was trimmed by 10 bases and J by 3 bases, leaving 9 bases between them. This CDR3 is built from 11 residues. CDR3 loop: CATKGDTEAFF. CDR3 coding DNA: TGTGCCACCAAGGGGGACACTGAAGCTTTCTTT.

The chain joins TRBV10-1 to TRBJ1-1, with D maybe TRBD1 (6 bases). V gave up 7 bases and J gave up 0 bases, with 9 bases separating them. The CDR3 covers 13 residues. The germline gives CDR1 WNHNN, CDR2 SYGVQD (reference sequence). In DNA, the CDR3 is TGCGCCAGCAAGGACAGCATGAACACTGAAGCTTTCTTT. It yields the protein CASKDSMNTEAFF.

The rearrangement links TRBV7-8 to TRBJ2-3; D is ambiguous. V lost 5 bases and J lost 6, with 15 bases in between. This CDR3 region has 14 residues. Germline V gene data show CDR1 as SGHVS and CDR2 as FQNEAQ. In DNA form, the CDR3 reads TGTGCCAGCAGCCCTGGGTCAGGTACGGATACGCAGTATTTT. Its protein product is CASSPGSGTDTQYF.

The chain links TRBV19 to TRBJ1-5; a weak D match, TRBD1 (6 bases). Between the trimmed V and J ends, which lost 7 bases and 6 bases, there was a span of 22 bases. The CDR3 totals 16 residues. From germline, CDR1 is LNHDA and CDR2 SQIVND (reference sequence). The CDR3 DNA sequence: TGTGCCAGTACAGATACCCCCCGGGGGGACACTCAGCCCCAGCATTTT. Encoded protein: CASTDTPRGDTQPQHF.

This clone was picked up one time. The chain employs TRBV18 and TRBJ1-1; D is undetermined. This CDR3 contains 14 residues. Germline V gene sequence: CDR1 KGHSH, CDR2 LQKENI. Trimming shortened V by 2 bases and J by 0 bases, and 7 bases separated the two germline ends. The CDR3 sequence: CASSPEVMNTEAFF. CDR3 coding DNA: TGTGCCAGCTCACCAGAGGTTATGAACACTGAAGCTTTCTTT.

The rearrangement links TRBV7-2 to TRBJ2-1; 9 nucleotides match TRBD2. The germline gives CDR1 SGHTA, CDR2 FQGNSA. V shed 4 bases, J shed 1 base, and the junction held 14 bases outside the gene matches. The CDR3 has 19 amino acids. In DNA form, the CDR3 reads TGTGCCAGCAGCTCAGACCGGGGGAATAGCGGGGGATCCTACAATGAGCAGTTCTTC. Protein product: CASSSDRGNSGGSYNEQFF.

The V and J genes are TRBV4-1 and TRBJ2-7; 10 bases line up with TRBD2. The CDR3 sequence is 14 residues long. The germline V gene has CDR1 MGHRA and CDR2 YSYEKL. The J segment lost 6 bases and the V segment lost 4 bases, leaving 6 bases of the junction unmatched. The CDR3 nucleotides are TGCGCCAGCAGCCGGCTAGCGGGGGAGGGCGAGCAGTACTTC. Its translation is CASSRLAGEGEQYF.

This rearrangement joins TRBV10-3 to TRBJ2-7, with 11 bases lining up with TRBD1. J lost 10 bases, V lost 10 bases, and 12 bases had no gene match. In germline, CDR1 is ENHRY, CDR2 SYGVKD. CDR3 length equals 13 residues. CDR3 sequence: CATWTGGTFPQYF. The CDR3 coding sequence is TGTGCCACCTGGACAGGGGGCACGTTCCCCCAGTACTTC.

The chain joins TRBV25-1 to TRBJ1-1; possibly TRBD1 for D (5 bases). The V and J ends lost 3 bases and 10 bases respectively, with 12 bases between them. The CDR3 consists of 12 residues. CDR1 MGHDK and CDR2 SYGVNS come from the germline V gene. The CDR3 DNA reads TGTGCCAGCAGTGACATGCAGGGTGGAGCTTTCTTT. This encodes CASSDMQGGAFF.

The rearrangement joins TRBV6-1 to TRBJ1-4; D is undetermined. Germline V lookup: CDR1 MNHNS, CDR2 SASEGT. The CDR3 spans 13 residues. Trimming took 3 bases from V and 8 from J, leaving 10 bases between them. The CDR3, as DNA: TGTGCCAGCAGTGACGTAAGAGGGGAAAAACTGTTTTTT. Protein: CASSDVRGEKLFF.

This clone appeared a few times. V is TRBV6-1 and J is TRBJ1-2; D is undetermined. In germline, CDR1 is MNHNS, CDR2 SASEGT. The V and J ends lost 0 bases and 12 bases respectively, with 14 bases between them. This CDR3 has 13 residues. DNA for the CDR3: TGTGCCAGCAGTGAAGCCAGACGGAGGACGGACACCTTC. This translates into CASSEARRRTDTF.

The rearrangement links TRBV4-1 to TRBJ2-7; 8 bases line up with TRBD1. Trimming at V came to 3 bases and at J to 3 bases, leaving 7 bases not matched to a gene. The length of the CDR3 is 15 residues. CDR1 is MGHRA and CDR2 is YSYEKL in the germline V gene. The CDR3 reads CASSHSTGEYYEQYF. For the CDR3, the DNA is TGCGCCAGCAGCCATTCGACAGGGGAGTACTACGAGCAGTACTTC.

The rearrangement uses TRBV12-3 or TRBV12-4 and TRBJ1-1; weak D call: TRBD1 (5 bases). Trimming took 5 bases from V and 11 from J, leaving 15 bases between them. This CDR3 contains 12 residues. The CDR3, as DNA: TGTGCCAGCAGTATCAACTCGGGGGTGGCTTTCTTT. Residues: CASSINSGVAFF.

This chain links TRBV5-5 with TRBJ2-3; 13 bases match TRBD2. V was clipped by 3 bases and J by 0 bases; unmatched bases: 4. The CDR3 contains 17 residues. Germline-derived CDR1 and CDR2 are SGHKS and YYEKEE (reference sequence). As DNA, the CDR3 is TGTGCCAGCAGCTCGGAGACTAGCGGGGGGAGCACAGATACGCAGTATTTT. Translated: CASSSETSGGSTDTQYF.

This clone was counted many times. V usage is TRBV27 and J usage is TRBJ1-2; 7 bases match TRBD1. The CDR3 is 15 residues long. With V trimmed by 6 bases and J by 0 bases, 7 bases remained unmatched. CDR1 is MNHEY and CDR2 is SMNVEV in the germline V gene (reference sequence). The CDR3 DNA follows: TGTGCCAGCAGCCCGGGACAGCAACCTAACTATGGCTACACCTTC. Its protein product is CASSPGQQPNYGYTF.

V and J are TRBV6-5 and TRBJ1-2; perhaps TRBD1 as D (5 bases). CDR3 length: 14 residues. Per germline, CDR1 MNHEY and CDR2 SVGAGI. Trimming stripped 7 bases from V and 2 bases from J, with 14 bases between. CDR3 region: CASNALGGNYGYTF. DNA for the CDR3: TGTGCCAGCAATGCTCTCGGGGGGAACTATGGCTACACCTTC.

This sequence joins TRBV6-5 and TRBJ1-2; TRBD1 is a possible D gene (5 bases). Trimming took off 8 bases at V and 14 bases at J, with 21 bases between the two ends. The CDR3 loop spans 12 amino acids. CDR1 and CDR2 from the germline V gene are MNHEY and SVGAGI. In nucleotides, the CDR3 is TGTGCCAGCTCTCCAGGGTTTAGCCGGTTGACCTTC. Translating it yields CASSPGFSRLTF.

The rearrangement uses TRBV7-2 and TRBJ2-2; TRBD1 matches 8 bases. The CDR3 has 15 amino acids. Trimming cost V 5 bases and J 6 bases; bases outside gene matches: 8. Germline lookup yields CDR1 SGHTA and CDR2 FQGNSA. CDR3 residues: CASSRETGAAGELFF. DNA for the CDR3: TGTGCCAGCAGCCGGGAGACAGGGGCTGCCGGGGAGCTGTTTTTT.